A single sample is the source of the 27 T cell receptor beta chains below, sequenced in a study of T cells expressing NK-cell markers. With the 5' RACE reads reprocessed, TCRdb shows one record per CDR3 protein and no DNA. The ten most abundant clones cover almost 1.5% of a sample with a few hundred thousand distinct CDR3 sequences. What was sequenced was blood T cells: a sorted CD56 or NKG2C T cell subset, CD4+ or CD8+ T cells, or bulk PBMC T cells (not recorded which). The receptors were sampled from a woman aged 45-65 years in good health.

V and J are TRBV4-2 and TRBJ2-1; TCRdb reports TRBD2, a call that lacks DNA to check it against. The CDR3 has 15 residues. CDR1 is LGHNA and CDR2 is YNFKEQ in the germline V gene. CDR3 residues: CASSQEGLGANEQFF.

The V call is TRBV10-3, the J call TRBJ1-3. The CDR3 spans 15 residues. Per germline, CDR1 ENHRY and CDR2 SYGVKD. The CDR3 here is CAIGPAGLSGNTIYF.

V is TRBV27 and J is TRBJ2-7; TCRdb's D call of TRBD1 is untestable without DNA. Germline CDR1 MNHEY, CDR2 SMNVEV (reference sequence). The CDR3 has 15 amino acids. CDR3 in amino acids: CASSLGGQPYYEQYF.

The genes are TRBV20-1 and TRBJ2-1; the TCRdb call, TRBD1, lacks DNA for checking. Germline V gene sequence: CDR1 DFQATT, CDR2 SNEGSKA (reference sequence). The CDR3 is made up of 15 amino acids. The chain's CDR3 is CSAVPGTGLQSEQFF.

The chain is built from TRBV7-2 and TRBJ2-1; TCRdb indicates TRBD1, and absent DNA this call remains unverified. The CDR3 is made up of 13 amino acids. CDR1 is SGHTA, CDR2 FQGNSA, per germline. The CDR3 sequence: CAEGTTAINEQFF.

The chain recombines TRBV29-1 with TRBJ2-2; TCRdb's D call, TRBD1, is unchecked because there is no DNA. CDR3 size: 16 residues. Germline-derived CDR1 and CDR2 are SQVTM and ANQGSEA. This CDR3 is CSDPRGGPPGTGELFF.

CDR3 protein: CSGRTDLYGYTF. V gene TRBV29-1 combines with J gene TRBJ1-2. Per germline, CDR1 SQVTM and CDR2 ANQGSEA. This CDR3 comprises 12 residues.

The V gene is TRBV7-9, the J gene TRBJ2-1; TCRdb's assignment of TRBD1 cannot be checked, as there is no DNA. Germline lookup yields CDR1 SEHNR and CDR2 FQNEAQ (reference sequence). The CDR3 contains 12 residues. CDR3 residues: CASSPTGAEQFF.

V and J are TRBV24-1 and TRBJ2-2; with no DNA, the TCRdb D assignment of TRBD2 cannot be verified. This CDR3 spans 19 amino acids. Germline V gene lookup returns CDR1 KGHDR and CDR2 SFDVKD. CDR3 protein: CATSRTLPGLAGNTGELFF.

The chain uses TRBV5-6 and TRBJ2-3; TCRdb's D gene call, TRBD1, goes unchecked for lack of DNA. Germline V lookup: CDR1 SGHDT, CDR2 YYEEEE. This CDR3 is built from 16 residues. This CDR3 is CASSLRTGIRTDTQYF.

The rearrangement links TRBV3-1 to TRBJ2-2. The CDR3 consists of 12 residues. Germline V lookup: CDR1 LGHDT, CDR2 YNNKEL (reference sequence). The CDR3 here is CASSQEGGELFF.

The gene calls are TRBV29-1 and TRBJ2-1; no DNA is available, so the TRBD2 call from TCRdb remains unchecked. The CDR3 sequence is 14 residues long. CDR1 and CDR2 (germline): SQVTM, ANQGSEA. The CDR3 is CSVEVGGIYNEQFF.

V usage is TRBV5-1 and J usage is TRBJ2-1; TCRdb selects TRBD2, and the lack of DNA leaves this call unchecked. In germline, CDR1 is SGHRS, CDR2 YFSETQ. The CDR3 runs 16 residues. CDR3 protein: CASSLGGGGNFNEQFF.

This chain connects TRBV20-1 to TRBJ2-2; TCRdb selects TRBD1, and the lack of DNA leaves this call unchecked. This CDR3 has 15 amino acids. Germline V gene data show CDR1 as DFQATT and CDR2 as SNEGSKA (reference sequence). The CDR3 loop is CSARPGGAGTGELFF.

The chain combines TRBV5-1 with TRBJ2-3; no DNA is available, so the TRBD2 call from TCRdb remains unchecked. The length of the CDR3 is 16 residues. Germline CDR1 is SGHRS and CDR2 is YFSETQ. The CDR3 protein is CASSLDRAGLVDTQYF.

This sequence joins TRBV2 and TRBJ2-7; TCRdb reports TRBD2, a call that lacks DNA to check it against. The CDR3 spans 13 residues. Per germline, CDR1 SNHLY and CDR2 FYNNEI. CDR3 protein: CASMREARYEQYF.

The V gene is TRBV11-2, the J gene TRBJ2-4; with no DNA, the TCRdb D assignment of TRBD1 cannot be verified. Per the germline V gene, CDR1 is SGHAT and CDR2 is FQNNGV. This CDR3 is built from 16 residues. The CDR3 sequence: CASSLGTVLAKNIQYF.

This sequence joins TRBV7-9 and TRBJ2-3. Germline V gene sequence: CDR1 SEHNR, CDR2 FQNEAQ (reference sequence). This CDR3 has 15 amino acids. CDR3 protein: CASSLAIARTDTQYF.

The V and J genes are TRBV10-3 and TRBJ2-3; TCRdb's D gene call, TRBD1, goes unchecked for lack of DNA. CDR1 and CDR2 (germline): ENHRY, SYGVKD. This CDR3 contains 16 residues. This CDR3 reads CATTPGPRRSTDTQYF.

The CDR3 spells CASSLAYQGNTEAFF. V and J are TRBV7-2 and TRBJ1-1; lacking DNA, the TRBD1 call made by TCRdb goes unchecked. In germline, CDR1 is SGHTA, CDR2 FQGNSA. CDR3 length: 15 residues.

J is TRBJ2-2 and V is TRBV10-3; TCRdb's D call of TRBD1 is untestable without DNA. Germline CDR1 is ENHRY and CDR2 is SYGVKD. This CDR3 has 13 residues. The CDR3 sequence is CAGGGVNTGELFF.

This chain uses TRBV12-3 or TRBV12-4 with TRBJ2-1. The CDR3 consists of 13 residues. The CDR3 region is CASSLPDYGGQFF.

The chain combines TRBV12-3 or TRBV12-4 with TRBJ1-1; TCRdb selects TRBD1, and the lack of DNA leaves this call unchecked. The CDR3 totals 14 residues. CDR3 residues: CASSFRTGSTEAFF.

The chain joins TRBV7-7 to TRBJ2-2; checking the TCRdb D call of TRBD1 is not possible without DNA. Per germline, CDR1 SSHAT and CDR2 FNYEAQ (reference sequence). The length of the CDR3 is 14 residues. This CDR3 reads CASSPSGQAGELFF.

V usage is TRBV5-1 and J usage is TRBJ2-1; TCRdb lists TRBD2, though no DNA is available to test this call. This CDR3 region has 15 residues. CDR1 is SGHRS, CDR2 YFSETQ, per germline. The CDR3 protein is CASSLGSGLANEQFF.

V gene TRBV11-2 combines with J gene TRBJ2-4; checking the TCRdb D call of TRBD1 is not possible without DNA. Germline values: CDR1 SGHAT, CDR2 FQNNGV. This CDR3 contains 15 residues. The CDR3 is CASSSVQRGGGIQYF.

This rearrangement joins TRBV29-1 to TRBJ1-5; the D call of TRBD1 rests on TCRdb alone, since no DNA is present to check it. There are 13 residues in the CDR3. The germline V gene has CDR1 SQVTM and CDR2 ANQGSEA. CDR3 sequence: CSVAHGRDQPQHF.